This TCR beta chain was sequenced for a study of T-cell reconstitution after alpha-beta-depleted transplantation in children. This clonotype showed up many times. Its antigen is undetermined. Library preparation (for TCRbeta) was performed with unique molecular identifiers. TCRdb reprocessed the PCR reads with MiXCR, giving one entry per CDR3 protein. The table shows 65,000 to 90,000 distinct CDR3 sequences, with under 13% occurring only once. The trim removed 2 bases at V and 3 bases at J, leaving 10 bases unmatched. There are 17 residues in the CDR3. Germline V CDR1 and CDR2: KGHDR, SFDVKD. General study findings and limits: Once a year had passed after transplant, T-cell counts and diversity came mostly from newly produced T cells.

This sequence joins TRBV24-1 and TRBJ2-5, with TRBD1 matching 8 bases. This receptor was taken from a boy aged 5-17 years with acute myeloid leukemia, due to receive a stem cell transplant. The specimen comprised PBMCs, sampled before TCRalphabeta/CD19-depleted stem cell transplant. The CDR3 loop reads CATSDWTGTGLEETQYF. CDR3 sequence (DNA): TGTGCCACCAGTGATTGGACCGGGACAGGTCTTGAAGAGACCCAGTACTTC.